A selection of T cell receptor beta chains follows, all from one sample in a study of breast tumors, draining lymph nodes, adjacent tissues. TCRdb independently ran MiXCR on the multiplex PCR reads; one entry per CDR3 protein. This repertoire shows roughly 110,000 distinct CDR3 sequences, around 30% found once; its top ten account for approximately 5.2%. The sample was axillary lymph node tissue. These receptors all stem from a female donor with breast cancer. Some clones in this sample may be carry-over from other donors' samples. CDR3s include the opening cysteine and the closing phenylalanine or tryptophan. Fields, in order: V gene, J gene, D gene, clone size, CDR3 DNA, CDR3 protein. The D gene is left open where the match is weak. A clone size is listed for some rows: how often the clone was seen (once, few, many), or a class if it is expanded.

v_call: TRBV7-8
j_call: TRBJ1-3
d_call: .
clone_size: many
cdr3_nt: TGTGCCAGCAGCCGTGGGGCAGCGGGAAACACCATATATTTT
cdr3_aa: CASSRGAAGNTIYF

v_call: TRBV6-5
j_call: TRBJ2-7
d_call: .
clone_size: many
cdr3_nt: TGTGCCAGCAGTCACCGCCACACTTTCTCGGGACAAACCTACGAGCAGTACTTC
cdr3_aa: CASSHRHTFSGQTYEQYF

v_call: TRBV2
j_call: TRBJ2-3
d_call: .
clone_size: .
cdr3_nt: TGTGCCAGCAGCCTCGGGAGTTCCCCAGATACGCAGTATTTT
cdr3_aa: CASSLGSSPDTQYF

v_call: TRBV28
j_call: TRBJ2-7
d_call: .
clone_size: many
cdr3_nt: TGTGCCAGCACCGCCGCCGGACAGCCGTACGAGCAGTACTTC
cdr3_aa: CASTAAGQPYEQYF

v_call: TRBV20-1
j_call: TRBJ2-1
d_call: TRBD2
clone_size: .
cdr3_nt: TGCAGTGCTGGGGGGGGCTCCTACAATGAGCAGTTCTTC
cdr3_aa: CSAGGGSYNEQFF

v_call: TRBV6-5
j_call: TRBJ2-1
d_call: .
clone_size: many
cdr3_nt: TGTGCCAGCTTATCTGAAGGGTATGAGCAGTTCTTC
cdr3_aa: CASLSEGYEQFF

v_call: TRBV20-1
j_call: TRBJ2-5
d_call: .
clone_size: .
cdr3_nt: TGCAGTGTCTTCAAATTCGGGGAGACCCAGTACTTC
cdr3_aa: CSVFKFGETQYF

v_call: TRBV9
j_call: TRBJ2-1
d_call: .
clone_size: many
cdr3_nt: TGTGCCAGCAGCGTAGATCCGGGGCGCACCGATGAGCAGTTCTTC
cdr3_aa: CASSVDPGRTDEQFF

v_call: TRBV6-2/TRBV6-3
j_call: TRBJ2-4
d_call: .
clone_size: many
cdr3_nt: TGTGCCAGCAGCCAACGGACAGCTAGTATTCAGTACTTC
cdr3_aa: CASSQRTASIQYF

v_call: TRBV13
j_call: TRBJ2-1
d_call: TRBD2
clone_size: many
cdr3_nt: TGTGCCAGCAGGCCGGACAGGGGACTAGCGGGGGGATGGAATGAGCAGTTCTTC
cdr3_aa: CASRPDRGLAGGWNEQFF

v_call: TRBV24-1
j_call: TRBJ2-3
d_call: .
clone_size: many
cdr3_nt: TGTGCCACCAGTGACGGGGTACGCACAGATACGCAGTATTTT
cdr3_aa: CATSDGVRTDTQYF

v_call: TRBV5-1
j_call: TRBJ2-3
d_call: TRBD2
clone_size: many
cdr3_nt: TGCGCCAGCAGCTTGGGACTAGCGGGAGGGCCTAACACAGATACGCAGTATTTT
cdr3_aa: CASSLGLAGGPNTDTQYF

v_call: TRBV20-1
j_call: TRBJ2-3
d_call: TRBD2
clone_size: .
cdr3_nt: TGCAGTGCTAGGGGACTAGCCTCAGATACGCGGTATTTT
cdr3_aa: CSARGLASDTRYF

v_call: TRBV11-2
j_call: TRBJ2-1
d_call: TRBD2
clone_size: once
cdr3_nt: TGTGCCAGCAGCACCCGGACTAGCGCGGGGGTGGATGAGCAGTTCTTC
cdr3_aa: CASSTRTSAGVDEQFF

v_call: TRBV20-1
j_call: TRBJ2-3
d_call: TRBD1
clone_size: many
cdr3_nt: TGCAGTGCTGGCGCAGGGGGCGCGATAGATACGCAGTATTTT
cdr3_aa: CSAGAGGAIDTQYF

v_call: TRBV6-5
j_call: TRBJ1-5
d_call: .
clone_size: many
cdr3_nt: TGTGCCAGCAGGCAGGGCTTCAATCAGCCCCAGCATTTT
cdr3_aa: CASRQGFNQPQHF

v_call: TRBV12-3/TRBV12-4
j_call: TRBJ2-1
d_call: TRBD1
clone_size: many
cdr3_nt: TGTGCCAGCAGTTTAGTTCGACAGGGACAACAGTTCTTC
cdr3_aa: CASSLVRQGQQFF

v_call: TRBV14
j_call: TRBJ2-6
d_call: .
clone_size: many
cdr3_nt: TGTGCCAGCAGCCAAGAGTTTCACCTCTCTGGGGCCAACGTCCTGACTTTC
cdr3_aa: CASSQEFHLSGANVLTF

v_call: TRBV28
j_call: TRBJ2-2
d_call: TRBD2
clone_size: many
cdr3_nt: TGTGCCAGCAGTTCGGGACTAGGCAACACCGGGGAGCTGTTTTTT
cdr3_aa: CASSSGLGNTGELFF

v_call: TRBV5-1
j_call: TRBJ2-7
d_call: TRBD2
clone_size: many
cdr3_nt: TGCGCCAGCAGCTTGTCAGTAGCGGGCAGCTCCTACGAGCAGTACTTC
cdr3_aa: CASSLSVAGSSYEQYF

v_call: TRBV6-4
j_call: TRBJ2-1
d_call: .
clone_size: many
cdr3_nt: TGTGCCAGCAGTGTGGAACTAGCTGACTACAATGAGCAGTTCTTC
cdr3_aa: CASSVELADYNEQFF

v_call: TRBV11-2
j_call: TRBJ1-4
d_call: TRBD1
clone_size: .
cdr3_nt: TGTGCCAGCAGCCTTTTAGGACAGGATGAAAAACTGTTCTTT
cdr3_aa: CASSLLGQDEKLFF

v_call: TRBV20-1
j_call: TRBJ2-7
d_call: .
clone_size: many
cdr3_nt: TGCAGTGCTAGAGATAACCAGGGGTGGGGCGAGCAGTACTTC
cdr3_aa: CSARDNQGWGEQYF

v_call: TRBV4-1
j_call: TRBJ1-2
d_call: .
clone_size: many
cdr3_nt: TGCGCCAGCAGCCAAGACAGGAGAAACTATGGCTACACCTTC
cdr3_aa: CASSQDRRNYGYTF

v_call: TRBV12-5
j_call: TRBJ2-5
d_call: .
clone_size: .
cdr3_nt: TGTGCTAGTGGTCCCGGTAGTGGGGGACCGAAAGCCTTTACCCAGTACTTC
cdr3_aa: CASGPGSGGPKAFTQYF

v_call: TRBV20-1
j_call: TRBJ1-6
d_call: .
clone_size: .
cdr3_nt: TGCAGTGCTAGAGATCGGCGACTGAACTCTGATTCACCCCTCCACTTT
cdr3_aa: CSARDRRLNSDSPLHF

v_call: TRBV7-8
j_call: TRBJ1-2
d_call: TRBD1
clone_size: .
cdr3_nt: TGTGCCAGCAGCTTAGGGCTAAGGACAGGGACTCCATATGGCTACATCTTC
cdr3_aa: CASSLGLRTGTPYGYIF

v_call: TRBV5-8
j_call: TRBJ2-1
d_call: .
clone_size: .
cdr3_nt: TGTGCCAGCAGCTTGGTAAGCAGGGAGCCCTACAATGAGCAGTTCTTC
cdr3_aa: CASSLVSREPYNEQFF

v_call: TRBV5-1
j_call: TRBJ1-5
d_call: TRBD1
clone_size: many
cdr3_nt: TGCGCCAGCAGCTTGGATTCGGGACAGGGCAATCAGCCCCAGCATTTT
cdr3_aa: CASSLDSGQGNQPQHF

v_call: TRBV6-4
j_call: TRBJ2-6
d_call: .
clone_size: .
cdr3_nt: TGTGCCAGCAGTGACCAGGTCTCCTCTGGGGCCGACGCCCTGACTTTC
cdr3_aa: CASSDQVSSGADALTF

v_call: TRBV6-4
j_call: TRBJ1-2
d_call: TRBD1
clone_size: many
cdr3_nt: TGTGCCAGCAGTTCTACAGGGGAGGGTGGCTACACCTTC
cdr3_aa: CASSSTGEGGYTF

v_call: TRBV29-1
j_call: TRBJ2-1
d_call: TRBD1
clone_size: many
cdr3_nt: TGCAGCGTCGTCGGACAGGGGAAATTCAATGAGCAGTTCTTC
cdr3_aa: CSVVGQGKFNEQFF

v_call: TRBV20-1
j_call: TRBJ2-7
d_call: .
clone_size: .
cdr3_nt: TGCAGTGCTAGACCTGTCCCGATTGTCGAGCGGTACTTC
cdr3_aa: CSARPVPIVERYF

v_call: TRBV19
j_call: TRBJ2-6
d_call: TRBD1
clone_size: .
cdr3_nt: TGTGCCAGTAGTGTGGGACAGGGGGCGCAAGCTGGGGCCAACGTCCTGACTTTC
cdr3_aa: CASSVGQGAQAGANVLTF

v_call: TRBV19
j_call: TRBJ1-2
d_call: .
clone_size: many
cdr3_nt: TGTGCCAGTTCTAAGGGGTACGACACCTCCTCATTTAGCTACACCTTC
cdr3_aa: CASSKGYDTSSFSYTF

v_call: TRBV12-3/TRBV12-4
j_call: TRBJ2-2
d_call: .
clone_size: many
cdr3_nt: TGTGCCAGCAGAAAACAAGGGGGATACACCGGGGAGCTGTTTTTT
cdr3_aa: CASRKQGGYTGELFF

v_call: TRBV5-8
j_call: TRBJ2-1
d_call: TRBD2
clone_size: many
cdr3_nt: TGTGCCAGCAGCACCCGGGGGGGGCGCGAGCAGTTCTTC
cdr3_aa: CASSTRGGREQFF

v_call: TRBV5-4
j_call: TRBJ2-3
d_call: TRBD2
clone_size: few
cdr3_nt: TGTGCCAGCAGCTTGGATGGTAGCGGGGCAACCACAGATACGCAGTATTTT
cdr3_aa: CASSLDGSGATTDTQYF

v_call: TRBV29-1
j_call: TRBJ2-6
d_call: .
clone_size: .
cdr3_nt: TGCAGCGCCCGCGGAACCGGGGTTAACGTCCTGACTTTC
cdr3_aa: CSARGTGVNVLTF

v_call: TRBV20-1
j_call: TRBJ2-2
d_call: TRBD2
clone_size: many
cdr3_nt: TGCAGTGCGAATAGCGGGGTGAACACCGGGGAGCTGTTTTTT
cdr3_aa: CSANSGVNTGELFF

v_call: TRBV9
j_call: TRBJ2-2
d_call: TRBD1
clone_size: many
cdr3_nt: TGTGCCAGCAGCCCCCGAAGGACAGGGGAGGAGGTAGTTTTAGGGACCGGGGAGCTGTTTTTT
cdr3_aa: CASSPRRTGEEVVLGTGELFF

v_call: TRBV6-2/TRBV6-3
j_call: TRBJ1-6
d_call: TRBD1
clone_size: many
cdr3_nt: TGTGCCAGCAGCCGCCACCTCCGGGACAGGGGTAATTCACCCCTCCACTTT
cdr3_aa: CASSRHLRDRGNSPLHF

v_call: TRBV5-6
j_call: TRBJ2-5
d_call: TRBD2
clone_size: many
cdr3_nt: TGTGCCAGCAGCTTCTCTTCTTCGGGAGGTCAGACCCAGTACTTC
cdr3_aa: CASSFSSSGGQTQYF

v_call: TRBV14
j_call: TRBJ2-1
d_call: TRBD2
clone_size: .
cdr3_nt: TGTGCCAGCAGCCATCTAGCGGGAGGGGGCAATGAGCAGTTCTTC
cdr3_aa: CASSHLAGGGNEQFF

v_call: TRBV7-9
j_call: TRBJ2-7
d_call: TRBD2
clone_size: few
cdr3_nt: TGTGCCAGCAGCGAGGGACTAGCGGGTGTCTACGAGCAGTACTTC
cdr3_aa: CASSEGLAGVYEQYF

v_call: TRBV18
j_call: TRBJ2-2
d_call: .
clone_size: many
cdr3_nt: TGTGCCAGCTCCCCCTCGTCAGCAGGAAACACCGGGGAGCTGTTTTTT
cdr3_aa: CASSPSSAGNTGELFF

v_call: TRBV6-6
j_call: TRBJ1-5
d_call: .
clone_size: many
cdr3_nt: TGTGCCAGCAGTCACTCCGCAGGGGCAAATCAGCCCCAGCATTTT
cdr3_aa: CASSHSAGANQPQHF

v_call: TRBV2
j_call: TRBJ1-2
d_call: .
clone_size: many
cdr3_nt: TGTGCCAGCAGTGGGGACTATAACTATGGCTACACCTTC
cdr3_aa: CASSGDYNYGYTF

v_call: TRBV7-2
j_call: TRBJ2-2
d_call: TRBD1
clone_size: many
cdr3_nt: TGTGCCAGCAGCCCGCGGGACAGGGCCACCGGGGAGCTGTTTTTT
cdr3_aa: CASSPRDRATGELFF